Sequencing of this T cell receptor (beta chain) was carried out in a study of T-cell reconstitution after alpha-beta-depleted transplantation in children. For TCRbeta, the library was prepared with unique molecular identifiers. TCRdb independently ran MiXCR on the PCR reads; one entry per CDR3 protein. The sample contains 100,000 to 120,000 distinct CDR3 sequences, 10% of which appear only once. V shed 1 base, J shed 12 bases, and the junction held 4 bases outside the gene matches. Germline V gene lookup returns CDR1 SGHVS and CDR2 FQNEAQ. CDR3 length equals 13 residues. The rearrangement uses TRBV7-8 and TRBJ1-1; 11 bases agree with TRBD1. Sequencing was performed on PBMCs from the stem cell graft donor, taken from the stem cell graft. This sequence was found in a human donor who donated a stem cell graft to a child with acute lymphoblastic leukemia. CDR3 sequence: CASSLVGTGGTFF. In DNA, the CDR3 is TGTGCCAGCAGCTTAGTTGGGACAGGGGGAACTTTCTTT.